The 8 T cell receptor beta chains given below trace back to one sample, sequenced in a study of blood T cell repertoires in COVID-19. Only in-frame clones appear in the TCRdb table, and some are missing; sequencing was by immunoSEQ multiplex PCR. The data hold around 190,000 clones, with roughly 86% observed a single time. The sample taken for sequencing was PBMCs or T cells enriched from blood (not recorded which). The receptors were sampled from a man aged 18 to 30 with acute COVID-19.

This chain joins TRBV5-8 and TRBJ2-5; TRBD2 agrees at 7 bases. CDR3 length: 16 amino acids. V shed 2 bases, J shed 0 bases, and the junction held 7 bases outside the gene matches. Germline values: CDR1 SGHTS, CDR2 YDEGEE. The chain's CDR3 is CASSFDLAANQETQYF. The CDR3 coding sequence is TGTGCCAGCAGCTTTGATCTAGCGGCAAACCAAGAGACCCAGTACTTC.

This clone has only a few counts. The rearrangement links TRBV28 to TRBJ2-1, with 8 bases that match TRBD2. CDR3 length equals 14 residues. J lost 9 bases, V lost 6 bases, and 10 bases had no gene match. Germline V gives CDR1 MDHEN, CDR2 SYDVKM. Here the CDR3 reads CASSLGLGGPEQFF. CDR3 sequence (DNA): TGTGCCAGCAGCCTGGGACTAGGCGGGCCTGAGCAGTTCTTC.

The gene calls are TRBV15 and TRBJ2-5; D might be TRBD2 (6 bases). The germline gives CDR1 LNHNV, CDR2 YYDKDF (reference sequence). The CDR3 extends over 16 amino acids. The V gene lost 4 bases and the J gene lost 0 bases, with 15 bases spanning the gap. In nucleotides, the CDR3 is TGTGCCACCAGCACACGCCGGGAGACTCACCAAGAGACCCAGTACTTC. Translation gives CATSTRRETHQETQYF.

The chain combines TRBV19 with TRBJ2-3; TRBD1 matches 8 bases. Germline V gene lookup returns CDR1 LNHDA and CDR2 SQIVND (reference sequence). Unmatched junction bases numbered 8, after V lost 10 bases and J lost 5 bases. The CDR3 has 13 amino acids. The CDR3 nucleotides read TGTGCCACCAGTGGACAGGGCCGAGATACGCAGTATTTT. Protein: CATSGQGRDTQYF.

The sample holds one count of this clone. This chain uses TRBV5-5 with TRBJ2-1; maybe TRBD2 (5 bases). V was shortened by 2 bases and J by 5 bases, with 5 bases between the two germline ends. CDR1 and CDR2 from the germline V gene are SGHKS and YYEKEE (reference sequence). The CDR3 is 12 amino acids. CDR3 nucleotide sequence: TGTGCCAGCAGCTTTAGCGACAATGAGCAGTTCTTC. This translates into CASSFSDNEQFF.

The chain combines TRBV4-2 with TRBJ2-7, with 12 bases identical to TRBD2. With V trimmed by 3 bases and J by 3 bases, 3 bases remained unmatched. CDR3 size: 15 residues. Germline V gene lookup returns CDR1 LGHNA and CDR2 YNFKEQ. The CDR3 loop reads CASSQVLAGGYEQYF. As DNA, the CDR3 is TGTGCCAGCAGCCAGGTACTAGCGGGAGGCTACGAGCAGTACTTC.

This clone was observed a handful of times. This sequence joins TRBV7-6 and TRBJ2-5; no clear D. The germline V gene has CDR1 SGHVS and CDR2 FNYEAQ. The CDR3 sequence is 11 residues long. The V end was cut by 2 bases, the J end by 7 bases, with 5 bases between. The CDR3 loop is CASSLLRTQYF. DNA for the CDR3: TGTGCCAGCAGCTTACTAAGGACCCAGTACTTC.

CDR3 in DNA: TGTGCCAGTAGGCAACAGGGGAGGAGCGCTGAAGCTTTCTTT. This translates into CASRQQGRSAEAFF. The chain couples TRBV19 to TRBJ1-1, with 7 positions matching TRBD1. The CDR3 consists of 14 residues. The germline gives CDR1 LNHDA, CDR2 SQIVND (reference sequence). V lost 6 bases and J lost 6; bases outside the gene matches: 10.